A selection of T cell receptor beta chains follows, all from one sample in a study of blood T cells in healthy people across ages. TCRdb analysed the 5' RACE reads with MiXCR anew, one entry per CDR3 protein. The data contain around 1.5 million distinct CDR3 sequences, 34% of them seen just once; the ten biggest clones take up about 11%. The specimen sequenced was blood. These receptors all come from a woman aged 30 to 39 in good health. Both conserved end residues are part of each CDR3. Each record gives: CDR3 DNA, CDR3 protein, D gene, J gene, clone size, V gene. The D gene is left open where the match is weak. Rows may omit the clone size; those that give it use once, few, many or a size class.

CDR3 DNA: TGTGCCACCAGTGACACCGCTGCGACCGGGGAGCTGTTTTTT
CDR3 protein: CATSDTAATGELFF
D gene: -
J gene: TRBJ2-2
clone size: few
V gene: TRBV24-1

CDR3 DNA: TGTGCCAGCAGCTTAGCTCTAGGGACAGGGATCGCCGGGGAGCTGTTTTTT
CDR3 protein: CASSLALGTGIAGELFF
D gene: TRBD1
J gene: TRBJ2-2
clone size: -
V gene: TRBV7-2

CDR3 DNA: TGTGCCAGCAGCTCCATTAGTGACTCTAGAGAGACCCAGTACTTC
CDR3 protein: CASSSISDSRETQYF
D gene: -
J gene: TRBJ2-5
clone size: -
V gene: TRBV11-2

CDR3 DNA: TGTGCCAACAGCTTGATGGCAGAGAAAGAGACCCAGTACTTC
CDR3 protein: CANSLMAEKETQYF
D gene: -
J gene: TRBJ2-5
clone size: -
V gene: TRBV5-6

CDR3 DNA: TGTGCCAGCAGTGCAGGGGGCTACCTCCTCCTGGAGCAGTACTTC
CDR3 protein: CASSAGGYLLLEQYF
D gene: TRBD1
J gene: TRBJ2-7
clone size: -
V gene: TRBV6-4

CDR3 DNA: TGCAGTGCTAGAGGAAGCCTACTGGAGCCCCAGCATTTT
CDR3 protein: CSARGSLLEPQHF
D gene: -
J gene: TRBJ1-5
clone size: -
V gene: TRBV20-1

CDR3 DNA: TGTGCCAGCAGCCCCCTCCCACAGGGGGGGGAGCAGTACTTC
CDR3 protein: CASSPLPQGGEQYF
D gene: -
J gene: TRBJ2-7
clone size: once
V gene: TRBV3-1

CDR3 DNA: TGTGCCAGCAGCCAGAGAGACAGCCAAAGGAGCTCCTACGAGCAGTACTTC
CDR3 protein: CASSQRDSQRSSYEQYF
D gene: -
J gene: TRBJ2-7
clone size: few
V gene: TRBV14

CDR3 DNA: TGTGCCAGCAGCGACCGGACGGACGAACGCACTGAAGCTTTCTTT
CDR3 protein: CASSDRTDERTEAFF
D gene: -
J gene: TRBJ1-1
clone size: -
V gene: TRBV7-8

CDR3 DNA: TGCAGTGCTAGAGATCATTGGTACGGCGAAGCTTTCTTT
CDR3 protein: CSARDHWYGEAFF
D gene: -
J gene: TRBJ1-1
clone size: -
V gene: TRBV20-1

CDR3 DNA: TGTGCCAGCAGTTCAGGACAGGGTGGCGTTGGGGCCAACGTCCTGACTTTC
CDR3 protein: CASSSGQGGVGANVLTF
D gene: TRBD1
J gene: TRBJ2-6
clone size: many
V gene: TRBV27

CDR3 DNA: TGTGCCACGGGGGGAACTCTTTACAATGAGCAGTTCTTC
CDR3 protein: CATGGTLYNEQFF
D gene: TRBD2
J gene: TRBJ2-1
clone size: -
V gene: TRBV9

CDR3 DNA: TGCAGCGTTGCCTCGACAGTTCAAGAGACCCAGTACTTC
CDR3 protein: CSVASTVQETQYF
D gene: -
J gene: TRBJ2-5
clone size: -
V gene: TRBV29-1

CDR3 DNA: TGTGCCAGCAGCCCCCAGGGGGTGCGCGGGAGGGGGAATACGCAGTATTTT
CDR3 protein: CASSPQGVRGRGNTQYF
D gene: TRBD2
J gene: TRBJ2-3
clone size: -
V gene: TRBV13

CDR3 DNA: TGTGCCAGCAGTTACCGGGGACTAGCCTACTACGAGCAGTACTTC
CDR3 protein: CASSYRGLAYYEQYF
D gene: TRBD2
J gene: TRBJ2-7
clone size: -
V gene: TRBV6-2/TRBV6-3

CDR3 DNA: TGCAGTGCTAGAGATCTAGGAAGACAGGGGGGTACAGATACGCAGTATTTT
CDR3 protein: CSARDLGRQGGTDTQYF
D gene: TRBD1
J gene: TRBJ2-3
clone size: -
V gene: TRBV20-1

CDR3 DNA: TGTGCCAGCAGTGACACGTATCGAGCGGGGGGGCAAGAGACCCAGTACTTC
CDR3 protein: CASSDTYRAGGQETQYF
D gene: TRBD2
J gene: TRBJ2-5
clone size: -
V gene: TRBV6-1

CDR3 DNA: TGCAGTGCCAGGGACAGGAGAGCTAACTATGGCTACACCTTC
CDR3 protein: CSARDRRANYGYTF
D gene: TRBD1
J gene: TRBJ1-2
clone size: few
V gene: TRBV20-1

CDR3 DNA: TGCAGTGCTACCCAGGGACTAGCGGTTTACGAGCAGTACTTC
CDR3 protein: CSATQGLAVYEQYF
D gene: TRBD2
J gene: TRBJ2-7
clone size: -
V gene: TRBV20-1

CDR3 DNA: TGTGCCAGCAGCTTAGATGGCGGATTCACAGATACGCAGTATTTT
CDR3 protein: CASSLDGGFTDTQYF
D gene: -
J gene: TRBJ2-3
clone size: few
V gene: TRBV11-2

CDR3 DNA: TGTGCCAGCAGCGCTTCTAGCGGGACCTACAATGAGCAGTTCTTC
CDR3 protein: CASSASSGTYNEQFF
D gene: TRBD2
J gene: TRBJ2-1
clone size: few
V gene: TRBV7-7

CDR3 DNA: TGCAGTGCGGAAGGGGACGTCGGTGAAAAACTGTTTTTT
CDR3 protein: CSAEGDVGEKLFF
D gene: -
J gene: TRBJ1-4
clone size: -
V gene: TRBV20-1

CDR3 DNA: TGTGCCAGCAGCCCAGGGCGGGGACAGGGGAGGCACGTAGGAAAACTGTTTTTT
CDR3 protein: CASSPGRGQGRHVGKLFF
D gene: TRBD1
J gene: TRBJ1-4
clone size: -
V gene: TRBV11-2

CDR3 DNA: TGTGCCAGCGTTCAGGACAGGGTGAATTCACCCCTCCACTTT
CDR3 protein: CASVQDRVNSPLHF
D gene: TRBD1
J gene: TRBJ1-6
clone size: -
V gene: TRBV2

CDR3 DNA: TGTGCCAGCAGCCAATCGTCACTAGGGGAGCAGTACTTC
CDR3 protein: CASSQSSLGEQYF
D gene: -
J gene: TRBJ2-7
clone size: -
V gene: TRBV3-1

CDR3 DNA: TGTGCCAGCAGCCCAGTAAGGGAATGGCCATATGGCTACACCTTC
CDR3 protein: CASSPVREWPYGYTF
D gene: -
J gene: TRBJ1-2
clone size: -
V gene: TRBV2

CDR3 DNA: TGTGCCAGCACTGGGTTAGGGAACTACGAGCAGTACTTC
CDR3 protein: CASTGLGNYEQYF
D gene: -
J gene: TRBJ2-7
clone size: -
V gene: TRBV2

CDR3 DNA: TGTGCCAGCAGTTTAAACAGTCCCTACGAGCAGTACTTC
CDR3 protein: CASSLNSPYEQYF
D gene: -
J gene: TRBJ2-7
clone size: many
V gene: TRBV12-3/TRBV12-4

CDR3 DNA: TGCGCCCCCGCTTGGGGGGTGAGGTTGACTAGCGGGAGCTACGAGCAGTACTTC
CDR3 protein: CAPAWGVRLTSGSYEQYF
D gene: TRBD2
J gene: TRBJ2-7
clone size: -
V gene: TRBV5-1

CDR3 DNA: TGCGCCAGCAGTCTACAGGGGACCAAAACCTACGAGCAGTACTTC
CDR3 protein: CASSLQGTKTYEQYF
D gene: TRBD1
J gene: TRBJ2-7
clone size: -
V gene: TRBV4-1